These 14 T cell receptor beta chains came from one sample sequenced in a study of shared clonotypes between healthy human individuals. Here immunoSEQ multiplex PCR was the method, and the copy in TCRdb shows in-frame clones only, minus some. The sample holds hundreds of thousands of clones, approximately 75% seen once. The sequenced sample consisted of memory CD4+ T cells sorted from blood. The subset: CD45RA-negative fraction. These receptors all stem from a woman under 40 in good health.

This clone was seen just once. The rearrangement uses TRBV7-9 and TRBJ2-6; D not resolved. V was shortened by 11 bases and J by 2 bases, with 13 bases between the two germline ends. This CDR3 is 14 amino acids long. The germline V gene encodes CDR1 SEHNR and CDR2 FQNEAQ (reference sequence). The CDR3 nucleotides are TGTGCCGTTCCTGGGGTAGCTGGGGCCAACGTCCTGACTTTC. This translates into CAVPGVAGANVLTF.

The genes are TRBV10-3 and TRBJ1-1; D uncertain. Germline CDR1 ENHRY, CDR2 SYGVKD. The CDR3 consists of 13 residues. Trimming took off 2 bases at V and 0 bases at J, with 4 bases between the two ends. The CDR3 loop is CAISETLNTEAFF. The CDR3 coding sequence is TGTGCCATCAGTGAGACACTGAACACTGAAGCTTTCTTT.

The genes are TRBV11-2 and TRBJ2-7, with a tentative D call TRBD2 (5 bases). Germline CDR1 is SGHAT and CDR2 is FQNNGV. V lost 1 base to trimming and J lost 2 bases, with 15 bases between them. This CDR3 comprises 16 residues. The CDR3 protein is CASSLGTSTQAYEQYF. As DNA, the CDR3 is TGTGCCAGCAGCTTAGGGACTTCGACGCAAGCCTACGAGCAGTACTTC.

About this clone itself: This same CDR3 is encoded by further DNA sequences in the sample. This rearrangement joins TRBV28 to TRBJ2-7; a possible D gene is TRBD2 (5 bases). The CDR3 is made up of 15 amino acids. V lost 3 bases and J 0 bases, leaving 12 bases between the germline ends. Germline CDR1 is MDHEN and CDR2 is SYDVKM. The DNA for the CDR3 is TGTGCCAGCAGTTTGGGCGGGTCGAGCTCCTACGAGCAGTACTTC. Protein sequence: CASSLGGSSSYEQYF.

The chain couples TRBV7-3 to TRBJ1-3, with TRBD1 as a possible D gene (5 bases). The CDR3 spans 17 residues. Germline V gene sequence: CDR1 SGHTA, CDR2 FQGTGA. V was pared by 4 bases and J by 2 bases, with 18 bases between. The CDR3 loop is CASSWRGVPLPGNTIYF. CDR3 bases: TGTGCCAGCAGCTGGCGGGGGGTCCCTCTGCCTGGAAACACCATATATTTT.

The V and J genes are TRBV7-3 and TRBJ2-1; TRBD2 agrees at 11 bases. The CDR3 covers 15 residues. Germline CDR1 SGHTA, CDR2 FQGTGA. Trimming took 0 bases from V and 7 from J; bases not matched to a gene: 2. Here the CDR3 DNA reads TGTGCCAGCAGCTTAACCCTAGCGGGAGGTAATGAGCAGTTCTTC. Its translation is CASSLTLAGGNEQFF.

The CDR3 protein is CASSVTTGILDYGYTF. The CDR3 nucleotides are TGTGCCAGCAGCGTTACTACAGGGATTTTAGACTATGGCTACACCTTC. The J gene is TRBJ1-2, the V gene TRBV9; D perhaps matches TRBD1 (6 bases). Germline CDR1 reads SGDLS; CDR2 reads YYNGEE. The CDR3 consists of 16 residues. Trimming took off 2 bases at V and 3 bases at J, with 17 bases between the two ends.

This clone has a handful of counts. The CDR3 DNA reads as TGCGCCAGCAGCGACGGAGGGCCGGGGGAGCAGTACTTC. This translates into CASSDGGPGEQYF. This chain connects TRBV5-1 to TRBJ2-7, with D perhaps TRBD2 (6 bases). The V and J ends lost 4 bases and 7 bases respectively, with 15 bases between them. Per germline, CDR1 SGHRS and CDR2 YFSETQ. The CDR3 loop spans 13 amino acids.

The rearrangement joins TRBV11-2 to TRBJ2-2; D unclear. The CDR3 has 15 amino acids. The V and J ends lost 2 bases and 4 bases respectively, with 11 bases between them. The V gene's germline CDR1 is SGHAT and CDR2 FQNNGV. The CDR3 region has the DNA TGTGCCAGCAGCTTAAATACTTTCTCCACCGGGGAGCTGTTTTTT. Translation gives CASSLNTFSTGELFF.

This chain joins TRBV5-1 and TRBJ2-6; D unclear. CDR1 and CDR2 from the germline V gene are SGHRS and YFSETQ. Deletions cut 0 bases from V and 0 bases from J, with 7 bases between. CDR3 length: 16 residues. Here the CDR3 DNA reads TGCGCCAGCAGCTTGGCTGTGAGCTCTGGGGCCAACGTCCTGACTTTC. Amino acid sequence: CASSLAVSSGANVLTF.

The chain couples TRBV2 to TRBJ2-7, with 9 bases identical to TRBD1. V shed 9 bases and J 5 bases; nucleotides not matched to a gene: 11. The germline V gene encodes CDR1 SNHLY and CDR2 FYNNEI. The CDR3 is 14 residues long. CDR3 loop: CASDRDRVLHEQYF. The CDR3 DNA follows: TGTGCCAGTGACCGGGACAGGGTCCTTCACGAGCAGTACTTC.

Turning to this clone: A far larger clone is just one base off, so this is likely a read error. The rearrangement uses TRBV5-2 and TRBJ2-7; the table's TRBD2 call for D was not verified on the DNA. TRBV5-2 is reported as a pseudogene. The CDR3 contains 14 residues. CDR3 DNA: TGTGCCAGCAGCGAGACTAGCCAGGTCTTGGAGCAGTACTTC. It is translated as CASSETSQVLEQYF.

The rearrangement uses TRBV28 and TRBJ1-2; 9 nucleotides align to TRBD1. The germline V gene has CDR1 MDHEN and CDR2 SYDVKM. This CDR3 is built from 18 residues. V dropped 10 bases and J dropped 0; count of bases not matched to a gene: 18. CDR3 DNA sequence: TGTGCCACAGACCAGGGACAGGGAGGCGTTAATCCTAACTATGGCTACACCTTC. Translating gives CATDQGQGGVNPNYGYTF.

The chain carries TRBV28 and TRBJ1-1; D may be TRBD1 (6 bases). Germline-derived CDR1 and CDR2 are MDHEN and SYDVKM. The V end was cut by 4 bases, the J end by 3 bases, with 15 bases between. The CDR3 loop spans 15 amino acids. CDR3 loop: CASSSSGVRDTEAFF. CDR3 bases: TGTGCCAGCAGTTCATCAGGGGTGAGAGACACTGAAGCTTTCTTT.